Many counts were recorded for the clone carrying this T cell receptor beta chain. Its antigen is unknown. The record originates from a study of glioma-infiltrating T cells. Study observations and caveats: Tissue-blood divergence was below expectation in non-neoplastic patients, above in gliomas.

J was trimmed by 5 bases and V by 2 bases; bases with no gene match: 0. CDR1 and CDR2 (germline): SEHNR, FQNEAQ (reference sequence). This CDR3 has 14 amino acids. TCR alpha and beta CDR3 regions were amplified from RNA using iRepertoire nested multiplex PCR. Input was about 95-400 ng of tissue mRNA or PBMC total RNA. In TCRdb, the multiplex PCR reads were re-called with MiXCR into one record per CDR3 protein. Seen here are tens of thousands of distinct CDR3 sequences, 23% observed once, and the top ten hold around 7%. The chain recombines TRBV7-9 with TRBJ2-3, with 11 positions matching TRBD2. This receptor was identified in a human donor with low-grade glioma or glioblastoma, undergoing nonglioma brain surgery, or in good health (not recorded which). Sequenced sample: glioma tissue, nonneoplastic brain tissue, or PBMCs (not recorded which). The DNA for the CDR3 is TGTGCCAGCAGCTTAACTAGCGGGGGAGATACGCAGTATTTT. This translates into CASSLTSGGDTQYF.